This T cell receptor beta chain was sequenced during a study of blood T cell repertoires in COVID-19 (TCRdb year 2020). Regarding the study in general: Samples covering the acute and convalescent phases of COVID-19 were provided by collaborators in the United States, Italy and Spain. The material from the prospective study consisted of cDNA or gDNA derived from T cells, B-cell-depleted T cells, or PBMCs. The dataset comprised deeply sampled blood TCRbeta repertoires from subjects exposed to, actively infected with, or recovered from COVID-19. Samples were obtained from the ongoing ImmuneRACE study (first 160 participants) and from some 1,300 subjects provided by 6 global collaborators. A freely available public database, intended as a resource for researchers studying the immune response to SARS-CoV-2, is where the repertoires were released. Where available, HLA class I and class II types were taken from metadata supplied by the sample provider and were not determined by assay-based typing. Sample metadata almost always included a de-identified subject ID, COVID-19 status, age in years and sex.

On the study overall, not on this receptor specifically: How much clinical and demographic metadata was included differed by source and by participant, and the metadata was provided uncurated.

TCRbeta CDR3 regions were amplified from genomic DNA using the immunoSEQ Assay, a bias-controlled multiplex PCR. From the authors' description of their analysis: The number of nucleated cells in each sample was estimated from the amplification of reference gene primers within the assay. To quantify the absolute abundance of each unique TCRbeta CDR3 rearrangement, sequence reads were collapsed and filtered. For each sample, productive Simpson clonality was calculated as the square root of Simpson's diversity index across productive rearrangements. The clones in this table, taken by TCRdb from immuneACCESS, are in-frame only. Not every clone is retained; where verified, under half of the shortfall comes from an unresolved V gene, and the cause of the rest is unknown. V and J calls and clone size are copied from that table; D and trimming were computed from the DNA. In this sample the table shows over 150,000 clones, more than 70% of which occur a single time. Together, the top ten hold 18% of the sample.

On this clone: Its target antigen remains unknown. No clone much larger than this one lies a single base away; base qualities are absent.

One collaborating source in Seattle enrolled patients during active infection and followed them longitudinally through the course of disease. Each collaborating institution followed its own protocols to collect whole blood in K2EDTA tubes. For TCRbeta analysis, collaborators shipped samples as frozen whole blood, isolated PBMCs, or DNA extracted from either of those sample types. V loses 4 bases, J loses 5 bases, and the germline ends lie 12 bases apart. Looking up the germline V gene yields CDR1 SQVTM and CDR2 ANQGSEA. CDR3 length: 12 amino acids, cysteine to phenylalanine. The kept DNA is CDR3 alone, 36 bases in frame from the first base.

This chain is built from TRBV29-1 and TRBJ2-7, and TRBD1 may be the D gene, going by 5 matching bases. Input material: peripheral blood. The sequence was obtained from a man in his fifties with COVID-19, enrolled during active disease. The nucleotide sequence reads TGCAGCGTTGGGCAGGGCTCGGACGAGCAGTACTTC. It is translated as CSVGQGSDEQYF.